Presented here are 5 T cell receptor beta chains from one specimen sequenced in a study of shared clonotypes between healthy human individuals. Profiled with immunoSEQ multiplex PCR; TCRdb holds only in-frame clones, not every one. Of 950,000 to 1,100,000 clones listed, 65% to 75% were seen once; the top ten hold approximately 1.5%. Sequenced: memory CD4+ T cells sorted from blood. The subset denotes: CD45RA-negative fraction. These receptors were taken from a man younger than 35 in good health.

The rearrangement joins TRBV29-1 to TRBJ2-1; 11 bases fit TRBD2. V gave up 8 bases and J gave up 7 bases; unmatched junction bases: 7. The germline gives CDR1 SQVTM, CDR2 ANQGSEA. The CDR3 has 13 residues. The DNA for the CDR3 is TGCAGCCTTAGCGGGAGGGCCGGTAATGAGCAGTTCTTC. Its protein is CSLSGRAGNEQFF.

This clone was counted only a few times. The V gene is TRBV10-3, the J gene TRBJ1-6; no firm D call. Germline V lookup: CDR1 ENHRY, CDR2 SYGVKD. Trimming took 4 bases from V and 10 from J, leaving 11 bases between them. This CDR3 has 13 residues. The CDR3, as DNA: TGTGCCATCAGTGGTAGCATAAACTCACCCCTCCACTTT. It codes for CAISGSINSPLHF.

The rearrangement uses TRBV7-9 and TRBJ1-4; D is ambiguous. The CDR3 totals 16 residues. Trimming took 4 bases from V and 2 from J, leaving 14 bases between them. CDR1 is SEHNR and CDR2 is FQNEAQ in the germline V gene (reference sequence). DNA of the CDR3: TGTGCCAGCAGCTCGGGGTCGCGGGGTACTAATGAAAAACTGTTTTTT. Amino acids: CASSSGSRGTNEKLFF. Full variable domain (outside the CDR3, taken from reference TRBV7-9 and TRBJ1-4): DTGVSQNPRHKITKRGQNVTFRCDPISEHNRLYWYRQTLGQGPEFLTYFQNEAQLEKSRLLSDRFSAERPKGSFSTLEIQRTEQGDSAMYLCASSSGSRGTNEKLFFGSGTQLSVL.

The rearrangement links TRBV2 to TRBJ2-5; 7 positions match TRBD1. Trimming at V came to 6 bases and at J to 0 bases, leaving 4 bases not matched to a gene. Germline CDR1 is SNHLY and CDR2 is FYNNEI. The CDR3 totals 14 residues. CDR3 in DNA: TGTGCCAGCAGCCGGGACAGCTACCAAGAGACCCAGTACTTC. Protein product: CASSRDSYQETQYF.

This clone has just a few counts. This same CDR3 is encoded by further DNA sequences in the sample. This chain uses TRBV7-9 with TRBJ2-5; D possibly uses TRBD1 or TRBD2 (8 bases each). The CDR3 loop spans 16 amino acids. With 5 bases removed from V and 7 bases from J, the gap between germline ends came to 23 bases. The germline gives CDR1 SEHNR, CDR2 FQNEAQ (reference sequence). CDR3 nucleotides: TGTGCCAGCAGCACTCGGGAGGGACAGGTGGGGAGGACCCAGTACTTC. Translated, it gives CASSTREGQVGRTQYF.